These 27 T cell receptor beta chains came from one sample sequenced in a study of a mutant IDH1 vaccine in newly diagnosed glioma listed by TCRdb under 2021. The time point label for this specimen denotes: week 11, during vaccination. Each vaccine dose was 300 ug of a 20-mer mutant IDH1 peptide in Montanide, given subcutaneously with topical imiquimod. The receptor library was made with the immunoSEQ multiplex PCR assay. Here the immuneACCESS table is served through TCRdb, limited to in-frame sequences with V and J called. Missing clones are a known gap in these copies; in checked studies unresolved V genes cover under half, and the rest lacks a known reason. Within this sample are some 120,000 clones, with around 77% of them counted one time only. The ten most abundant clones make up under 5.5% of the sample. These receptors' targets are unknown. The starting material was PBMCs, obtained from a glioma patient whose treatment included an IDH1 peptide vaccine. The receptors derive from a middle-aged man with glioma.

This clone was seen only a few times. The chain uses TRBV15 and TRBJ1-4; D gene unclear. The CDR3 consists of 12 residues. Looked up from germline, CDR1 is LNHNV and CDR2 is YYDKDF (reference sequence). The ends were cut back, 6 bases at V and 8 bases at J, with 10 bases in the middle. The CDR3 region has the DNA TGTGCCACCAGTAGATCCGAGGAAAAACTGTTTTTT. It is translated as CATSRSEEKLFF.

The V and J genes are TRBV2 and TRBJ1-1; possible D gene TRBD1, 5 bases. V dropped 0 bases and J dropped 0 bases, with 14 bases sitting between them. This CDR3 is built from 17 residues. Germline loops: CDR1 SNHLY, CDR2 FYNNEI. The CDR3 protein is CASSEAGVGSMNTEAFF. As DNA, the CDR3 is TGTGCCAGCAGTGAAGCGGGGGTGGGCAGCATGAACACTGAAGCTTTCTTT.

This clone was seen a single time. This chain connects TRBV2 to TRBJ1-4, with TRBD1 as a possible D gene (6 bases). Germline CDR1 is SNHLY and CDR2 is FYNNEI. Trimming shortened V by 3 bases and J by 7 bases, and 12 bases separated the two germline ends. This CDR3 spans 14 amino acids. CDR3 in amino acids: CASSEDSNGEKLFF. CDR3 nucleotide sequence: TGTGCCAGCAGTGAGGACAGTAACGGTGAAAAACTGTTTTTT.

The chain has TRBV10-3 and TRBJ2-7; TRBD1 matches at 10 bases. The CDR3 has 16 residues. V trimming: 3 bases; J trimming: 0 bases; junction bases outside the gene matches: 5. In germline, CDR1 is ENHRY, CDR2 SYGVKD. The CDR3 reads CAISDSGQGSSYEQYF. CDR3 bases: TGTGCCATCAGTGACTCGGGACAGGGGAGCTCCTACGAGCAGTACTTC.

This clone has only a few counts. The chain couples TRBV28 to TRBJ2-7, with D uncertain. V dropped 7 bases and J dropped 3 bases, with 16 bases sitting between them. The CDR3 is made up of 14 amino acids. Germline values: CDR1 MDHEN, CDR2 SYDVKM. Written as DNA, the CDR3 is TGTGCCAGCATCGGACCACAAATAGGCTACGAGCAGTACTTC. Translated, it gives CASIGPQIGYEQYF.

V is TRBV4-3 and J is TRBJ1-2; 7 nucleotides align to TRBD1. CDR3 length equals 15 residues. Germline CDR1 LGHNA, CDR2 YSLEER. Germline trimming cut 2 bases from V and 5 bases from J; bases unmatched to any gene: 8. CDR3: CASSQSGTETYGYTF. DNA for the CDR3: TGCGCCAGCAGCCAATCCGGGACAGAGACTTATGGCTACACCTTC.

V gene TRBV6-6 combines with J gene TRBJ2-7; 10 nucleotides line up with TRBD2. V dropped 5 bases and J dropped 1; count of bases not matched to a gene: 5. The CDR3 loop spans 15 amino acids. Germline loops: CDR1 MNHNY, CDR2 SVGAGI (reference sequence). The CDR3 here is CASSGTSGASYEQYF. The CDR3 nucleotides are TGTGCCAGCAGTGGCACTAGCGGGGCTTCCTACGAGCAGTACTTC.

V usage is TRBV29-1 and J usage is TRBJ2-7; TRBD1 aligns across 7 bases. The CDR3 sequence is 13 residues long. The V gene's germline CDR1 is SQVTM and CDR2 ANQGSEA. V was clipped by 6 bases and J by 3 bases; unmatched bases: 8. For the CDR3, the DNA is TGCAGCGTCTCAGGGGGACCGAGCTACGAGCAGTACTTC. This sequence encodes CSVSGGPSYEQYF.

This chain links TRBV6-7 with TRBJ2-7; D tentatively fits TRBD1 or TRBD2 (5 bases each). Being an ORF, TRBV6-7 has a function that is uncertain. Trimming removed 10 bases from V and 2 bases from J, with 15 bases in between. The CDR3 runs 13 residues. The CDR3 DNA reads TGTGCCACCCTGAGGGGCGGCCCCTACGAGCAGTACTTC. It specifies CATLRGGPYEQYF.

The rearrangement joins TRBV7-9 to TRBJ2-7; no firm D call. Trimming stripped 0 bases from V and 7 bases from J, with 10 bases between. The CDR3 has 13 amino acids. Germline assignment: CDR1 SEHNR and CDR2 FQNEAQ (reference sequence). The CDR3 reads CASSLADRGEQYF. DNA of the CDR3: TGTGCCAGCAGCTTAGCGGACCGAGGAGAGCAGTACTTC.

The chain couples TRBV7-9 to TRBJ2-4; 7 nucleotides agree with TRBD1. CDR3 length: 15 residues. CDR1 is SEHNR, CDR2 FQNEAQ, per germline (reference sequence). The V and J ends lost 5 bases and 3 bases, in that order; junction bases with no gene match: 7. CDR3 residues: CASSRQGKHKNIQYF. The CDR3 nucleotides read TGTGCCAGCAGCCGACAGGGAAAACACAAAAACATTCAGTACTTC.

This clone appeared once. The chain carries TRBV4-3 and TRBJ2-5; D gene unclear. V was shortened by 1 base and J by 1 base, with 7 bases between the two germline ends. Germline CDR1 is LGHNA and CDR2 is YSLEER. The CDR3 is made up of 14 amino acids. The CDR3 here is CASSQAGSQETQYF. The CDR3 region has the DNA TGCGCCAGCAGCCAAGCAGGCAGCCAAGAGACCCAGTACTTC.

This clone has only a few counts. The chain recombines TRBV13 with TRBJ1-2, with D maybe TRBD1 (5 bases). CDR1 is PRHDT and CDR2 is FYEKMQ in the germline V gene (reference sequence). V lost 5 bases, J lost 5 bases, and 18 bases lay in between. The CDR3 extends over 15 amino acids. CDR3 sequence (DNA): TGTGCCAGCAGCAATGACCGGGACGGGGGTTATGGCTACACCTTC. It codes for CASSNDRDGGYGYTF. The full variable domain, rest sourced from reference TRBV13 and TRBJ1-2, is AAGVIQSPRHLIKEKRETATLKCYPIPRHDTVYWYQQGPGQDPQFLISFYEKMQSDKGSIPDRFSAQQFSDYHSELNMSSLELGDSALYFCASSNDRDGGYGYTFGSGTRLTVV.

This chain uses TRBV19 with TRBJ1-4; D perhaps matches TRBD1 (5 bases). The CDR3 is 15 amino acids. The V end lost 5 bases, the J end lost 4 bases, and 14 bases lay between the germline ends. Germline CDR1 and CDR2: LNHDA and SQIVND (reference sequence). The CDR3 nucleotides are TGTGCCAGTAGTTCGTCCGGGGGGTTTAATGAAAAACTGTTTTTT. It codes for CASSSSGGFNEKLFF.

Turning to this clone: A much more abundant neighbour one base away suggests this may be a read error. The chain uses TRBV10-3 and TRBJ2-7; 7 bases are shared with TRBD1. Trimming cost V 8 bases and J 2 bases; bases outside gene matches: 9. The CDR3 is 14 amino acids. Germline CDR1 reads ENHRY; CDR2 reads SYGVKD. CDR3 nucleotides: TGTGCCATCGCTTCGGGACAGAGGCCCTACGAGCAGTACTTC. Translated, it gives CAIASGQRPYEQYF.

This chain joins TRBV23-1 and TRBJ2-5, with a possible D match to TRBD1 (5 bases). TRBV23-1 is marked as an open reading frame, function uncertain. The CDR3 spans 13 residues. V was shortened by 6 bases and J by 5 bases, with 13 bases between the two germline ends. CDR3 loop: CASSRAHLETQYF. As DNA, the CDR3 is TGCGCCAGCAGCAGGGCCCATTTGGAGACCCAGTACTTC.

The chain combines TRBV14 with TRBJ2-3; 8 bases map to TRBD1. The CDR3 covers 17 residues. The V segment lost 5 bases and the J segment 3 bases; nucleotides outside the gene matches: 13. Germline V gene lookup returns CDR1 SGHDN and CDR2 FVKESK. In DNA, the CDR3 is TGTGCCAGCAGCTTACCCGCGGACAGGGCATCGACAGATACGCAGTATTTT. Amino acid sequence: CASSLPADRASTDTQYF.

About this clone itself: One junction end does not reproduce the germline sequence, and a read error may be involved. The CDR3 bases are TGTGCCAGCAACTTGGGCGACATCGTCAACACTGAAGCTTTCTTT. It yields the protein CASNLGDIVNTEAFF. The chain couples TRBV5-8 to TRBJ1-1; D gene unclear. CDR3 length equals 15 residues. The V gene's germline CDR1 is SGHTS and CDR2 YDEGEE.

Only a few counts were recorded for this clone. V and J are TRBV7-9 and TRBJ2-3; D is possibly TRBD1 (5 bases). In germline, CDR1 is SEHNR, CDR2 FQNEAQ (reference sequence). V lost 7 bases and J 4 bases, leaving 18 bases between the germline ends. The CDR3 totals 15 residues. CDR3 protein: CASIRGGGVADTQYF. For the CDR3, the DNA is TGTGCCAGCATAAGGGGTGGTGGAGTAGCAGATACGCAGTATTTT.

A few counts support this clone. J is TRBJ2-2 and V is TRBV14, with 11 bases identical to TRBD1. This CDR3 contains 14 residues. V shed 8 bases and J 5 bases; nucleotides not matched to a gene: 4. Per the germline V gene, CDR1 is SGHDN and CDR2 is FVKESK. CDR3 loop: CASRGTGGTGELFF. DNA for the CDR3: TGTGCCAGCCGCGGGACAGGGGGTACCGGGGAGCTGTTTTTT.

This sequence joins TRBV7-9 and TRBJ2-3; D is undetermined. Trimming shortened V by 2 bases and J by 2 bases, and 8 bases separated the two germline ends. Germline V CDR1 and CDR2: SEHNR, FQNEAQ (reference sequence). The CDR3 extends over 14 amino acids. The chain's CDR3 is CASSLMGNTDTQYF. The CDR3 DNA sequence: TGTGCCAGCAGCTTAATGGGGAACACAGATACGCAGTATTTT.

The chain joins TRBV7-3 to TRBJ2-5; TRBD1 matches 8 bases. The length of the CDR3 is 15 residues. Germline CDR1 and CDR2: SGHTA and FQGTGA. V trimming: 5 bases; J trimming: 0 bases; junction bases outside the gene matches: 5. The chain's CDR3 is CASSLQGVNQETQYF. DNA for the CDR3: TGTGCCAGCAGCCTACAGGGGGTCAACCAAGAGACCCAGTACTTC.

This clone was detected only a few times. The chain is built from TRBV6-5 and TRBJ2-7; 7 bases fit TRBD1. CDR3 length: 14 amino acids. Germline values: CDR1 MNHEY, CDR2 SVGAGI. V was clipped by 5 bases and J by 3 bases; unmatched bases: 7. CDR3 sequence reads: CASSIDRESYEQYF. The CDR3 DNA reads TGTGCCAGCAGTATAGACAGGGAGAGCTACGAGCAGTACTTC.

J is TRBJ2-7 and V is TRBV19, with TRBD2 matching over 10 bases. Germline V gene data show CDR1 as LNHDA and CDR2 as SQIVND (reference sequence). J gave up 7 bases and V 5 bases, and 8 bases lay outside the gene matches. The CDR3 totals 14 residues. The CDR3: CASSPSGRRQEQYF. Written as DNA, the CDR3 is TGTGCCAGTAGTCCTAGCGGGAGAAGGCAAGAGCAGTACTTC.

V is TRBV7-9 and J is TRBJ2-7, with D perhaps being TRBD1 or TRBD2 (5 bases each). V was trimmed by 3 bases and J by 2 bases, leaving 11 bases between them. The CDR3 contains 14 residues. In germline, CDR1 is SEHNR, CDR2 FQNEAQ (reference sequence). The CDR3 region is CASSLGDGTYEQYF. The CDR3 coding sequence is TGTGCCAGCAGCTTGGGGGACGGAACCTACGAGCAGTACTTC.

DNA of the CDR3: TGTGCCAGCAGCCCCGTATTCTCCCGGGGCCTTATGAACACTGAAGCTTTCTTT. Amino acid sequence: CASSPVFSRGLMNTEAFF. V usage is TRBV11-2 and J usage is TRBJ1-1; tentative D call: TRBD1 (5 bases). Germline V gene sequence: CDR1 SGHAT, CDR2 FQNNGV. V lost 5 bases, J lost 0 bases, and 22 bases lay in between. This CDR3 has 18 amino acids.

This clone was recorded a few times. V usage is TRBV21-1 and J usage is TRBJ2-3. TRBV21-1 is given as a pseudogene. The CDR3 runs to 16 residues. This CDR3 is CASSTRLRAGTDTQYF. The CDR3 DNA reads as TGTGCCAGCAGCACACGCTTACGGGCAGGAACAGATACGCAGTATTTT.